This T cell receptor (beta chain) was observed in a study of OX40 agonist ivuxolimab in advanced cancers. TCRdb's copy holds only in-frame clones and misses some; the assay was immunoSEQ multiplex PCR. The sample holds roughly 50,000 clones, more than 85% seen once. Concerning this clone: Relative to the germline gene, one junction end is altered; a read error may explain this.

The CDR3 contains 16 residues. The germline gives CDR1 SSHAT, CDR2 FNYEAQ (reference sequence). The source material was CD4+ or CD8+ T cells sorted from blood, sampled in a trial of the OX40 agonist ivuxolimab. This TCR came from an adult with an advanced solid tumor such as melanoma, head and neck, liver or kidney cancer. The chain uses TRBV7-7 and TRBJ2-5; D is possibly TRBD2 (5 bases). Written as DNA, the CDR3 is TGTGCTAGCAGCTTACTTTTCGACGGAGGCCAAGAGACCCAGTACTTC. Protein: CASSLLFDGGQETQYF.